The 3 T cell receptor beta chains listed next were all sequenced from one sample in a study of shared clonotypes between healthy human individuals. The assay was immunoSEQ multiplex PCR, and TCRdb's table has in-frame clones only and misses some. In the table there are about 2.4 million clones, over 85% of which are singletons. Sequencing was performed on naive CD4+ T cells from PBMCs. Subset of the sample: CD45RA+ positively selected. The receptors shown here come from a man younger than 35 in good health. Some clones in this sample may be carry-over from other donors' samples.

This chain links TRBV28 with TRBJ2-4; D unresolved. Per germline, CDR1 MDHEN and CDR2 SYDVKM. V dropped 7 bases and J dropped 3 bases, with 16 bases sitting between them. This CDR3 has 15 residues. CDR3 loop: CASTRGTLGKNIQYF. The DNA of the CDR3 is TGTGCCAGCACCCGAGGAACGTTGGGCAAAAACATTCAGTACTTC. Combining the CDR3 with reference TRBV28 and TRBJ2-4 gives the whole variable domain DVKVTQSSRYLVKRTGEKVFLECVQDMDHENMFWYRQDPGLGLRLIYFSYDVKMKEKGDIPEGYSVSREKKERFSLILESASTNQTSMYLCASTRGTLGKNIQYFGAGTRLSVL.

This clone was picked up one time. CDR3 in DNA: TGTGCCAGCAGCTTTGCTCGCGGACAGGCTCGAGGCTACACCTTC. Its protein product is CASSFARGQARGYTF. The chain combines TRBV7-2 with TRBJ1-2, with 7 bases that match TRBD1. The CDR3 is 15 amino acids. J was trimmed by 8 bases and V by 3 bases; bases with no gene match: 12. Germline CDR1 SGHTA, CDR2 FQGNSA.

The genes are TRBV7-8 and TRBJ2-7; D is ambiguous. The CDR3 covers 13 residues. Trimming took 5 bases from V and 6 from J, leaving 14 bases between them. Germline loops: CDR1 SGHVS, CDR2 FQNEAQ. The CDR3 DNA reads TGTGCCAGCAGCCCACGGACGATCGCCGAGCAGTACTTC. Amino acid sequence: CASSPRTIAEQYF.